One sample yielded the 14 T cell receptor beta chains listed below, sequenced in a study of identical twins. TCRdb itself ran the 5' RACE reads through MiXCR, one entry per CDR3 protein. The sample comprises about 660,000 distinct CDR3 sequences, 8.6% of which are singletons, and more than 0.75% rests with the top ten. The same sample was also used in a study of yellow fever vaccine responses in identical twins.

Sequencing used PBMCs. Receptors originate from a woman under 30 in good health.

The V gene is TRBV12-3 or TRBV12-4, the J gene TRBJ2-5; TRBD1 matches at 12 bases. V lost 4 bases, J lost 6 bases, and 9 bases stayed unmatched. This CDR3 is built from 16 residues. The CDR3 loop reads CASSSGTGGSWQTQYF. DNA of the CDR3: TGTGCCAGCAGTTCCGGGACAGGGGGCTCGTGGCAGACCCAGTACTTC.

A few counts support this clonotype. V is TRBV4-3 and J is TRBJ2-7; 7 nucleotides match TRBD2. The V gene end was trimmed by 4 bases and the J gene end by 0 bases; junction bases not matched to a gene: 9. This CDR3 spans 16 amino acids. Germline CDR1 is LGHNA and CDR2 is YSLEER. The CDR3 region is CASSPRSSGSSYEQYF. CDR3 coding DNA: TGCGCCAGCAGCCCCAGATCTAGCGGAAGCTCCTACGAGCAGTACTTC.

In its sample, this clonotype was seen a few times. CDR3 in amino acids: CASSQDLSGGILQETQYF. The CDR3 DNA is TGTGCCAGCAGCCAAGATTTATCAGGGGGCATCTTGCAAGAGACCCAGTACTTC. The chain links TRBV3-1 to TRBJ2-5, with 8 bases matching TRBD1. The germline V gene has CDR1 LGHDT and CDR2 YNNKEL (reference sequence). The CDR3 loop spans 18 amino acids. With V trimmed by 0 bases and J by 2 bases, 11 bases remained unmatched.

This chain joins TRBV20-1 and TRBJ2-5, with 9 bases lining up with TRBD1. Germline trimming cut 5 bases from V and 3 bases from J; bases unmatched to any gene: 4. The germline gives CDR1 DFQATT, CDR2 SNEGSKA (reference sequence). The CDR3 sequence is 13 residues long. CDR3 amino acids: CSALDRGKETQYF. CDR3 nucleotide sequence: TGCAGTGCTCTGGACAGGGGCAAAGAGACCCAGTACTTC.

This clonotype was seen a handful of times. V usage is TRBV27 and J usage is TRBJ2-3; 13 bases agree with TRBD2. The CDR3 spans 16 residues. V trimming: 5 bases; J trimming: 5 bases; junction bases outside the gene matches: 7. The germline V gene has CDR1 MNHEY and CDR2 SMNVEV (reference sequence). The CDR3 is CASSTGTSGKGDTQYF. The CDR3 DNA sequence: TGTGCCAGCAGTACCGGGACTAGCGGGAAGGGAGATACGCAGTATTTT.

This clonotype was picked up a small number of times. The chain uses TRBV3-1 and TRBJ2-1; 9 bases map to TRBD2. The CDR3 length is 18 residues. V was pared by 1 base and J by 7 bases, with 14 bases of the junction left unmatched. Germline V gene lookup returns CDR1 LGHDT and CDR2 YNNKEL (reference sequence). The CDR3 sequence: CASSQGRGFLAGSNEQFF. CDR3 nucleotide sequence: TGTGCCAGCAGCCAAGGCCGCGGATTTCTAGCGGGGAGTAATGAGCAGTTCTTC.

This clonotype was seen only a few times. This chain links TRBV6-1 with TRBJ1-2; 8 nucleotides align to TRBD1. V shed 7 bases and J 1 base; nucleotides not matched to a gene: 8. This CDR3 region has 15 residues. Germline V lookup: CDR1 MNHNS, CDR2 SASEGT. The CDR3 region has the DNA TGTGCCAGCAACACTGGACAGGGCCTTAACTATGGCTACACCTTC. Translating it yields CASNTGQGLNYGYTF.

This clonotype has only a few counts. The rearrangement uses TRBV24-1 and TRBJ2-5; 7 nucleotides line up with TRBD1. Trimming cost V 9 bases and J 1 base; bases outside gene matches: 1. CDR3 length: 12 amino acids. CDR1 and CDR2 from the germline V gene are KGHDR and SFDVKD. In nucleotides, the CDR3 is TGTGCCACCCGGGACAGCCAAGAGACCCAGTACTTC. This translates into CATRDSQETQYF.

V gene TRBV6-1 combines with J gene TRBJ2-7; 8 bases are shared with TRBD2. The CDR3 is 14 amino acids. Germline V CDR1 and CDR2: MNHNS, SASEGT. V shed 6 bases and J 6 bases; nucleotides not matched to a gene: 10. Here the CDR3 reads CASRPGGGSREQYF. The CDR3 DNA reads as TGTGCCAGCAGACCCGGGGGGGGTTCCCGCGAGCAGTACTTC.

This chain uses TRBV20-1 with TRBJ1-5; 7 bases line up with TRBD1. CDR3 length: 15 amino acids. V lost 1 base, J lost 7 bases, and 10 bases stayed unmatched. CDR1 is DFQATT and CDR2 is SNEGSKA in the germline V gene (reference sequence). The CDR3 nucleotides are TGCAGTGCTAGAGCAGAGTCATCAGGGGGACAGCCCCAGCATTTT. This sequence encodes CSARAESSGGQPQHF.

This rearrangement joins TRBV12-3 or TRBV12-4 to TRBJ1-2; no definite D call. Trimming removed 2 bases at V and 6 bases at J, with 7 bases between. CDR3 length: 12 residues. DNA of the CDR3: TGTGCCAGCAGTTTAATCGGAGATGGCTACACCTTC. Translated: CASSLIGDGYTF.

This clonotype was detected ten times or more. CDR3 in DNA: TGTGCCAGCAGTTTAATAACACCGGGCCCTGAAGCTTTCTTT. It yields the protein CASSLITPGPEAFF. The J gene is TRBJ1-1, the V gene TRBV12-3 or TRBV12-4; no definite D call. V was clipped by 2 bases and J by 6 bases, with 13 bases between them. The CDR3 extends over 14 amino acids.

This clonotype was detected many times. The chain carries TRBV7-9 and TRBJ2-2; maybe TRBD1 (5 bases). The CDR3 contains 16 residues. CDR1 and CDR2 (germline): SEHNR, FQNEAQ (reference sequence). The V end lost 5 bases, the J end lost 2 bases, and 15 bases lay between the germline ends. The chain's CDR3 is CASSLDRSHNTGELFF. CDR3 nucleotides: TGTGCCAGCAGCCTTGACAGATCCCATAACACCGGGGAGCTGTTTTTT. Full variable domain (remainder filled in from reference TRBV7-9 and TRBJ2-2): DTGVSQNPRHKITKRGQNVTFRCDPISEHNRLYWYRQTLGQGPEFLTYFQNEAQLEKSRLLSDRFSAERPKGSFSTLEIQRTEQGDSAMYLCASSLDRSHNTGELFFGEGSRLTVL.

This clonotype was recorded a few times. Here the CDR3 reads CASSTLWNFTDTQYF. CDR3 coding DNA: TGTGCCAGCAGTACCTTGTGGAACTTCACAGATACGCAGTATTTT. The chain uses TRBV6-2 or TRBV6-3 and TRBJ2-3; D not resolved. The CDR3 has 15 residues. V lost 5 bases to trimming and J lost 2 bases, with 14 bases between them. Germline V gene lookup returns CDR1 MNHEY and CDR2 SVGEGT.